This TCR beta chain emerged from a study of OX40 agonist ivuxolimab in advanced cancers. On the study more broadly: Dosing consisted of intravenous ivuxolimab at 0.01 to 10 mg/kg every 2 weeks. Dose-escalation cases comprised hepatocellular carcinoma, melanoma, renal cell or head and neck cancer.

The repertoire was sequenced with immunoSEQ multiplex PCR; TCRdb's copy has only in-frame clones and lacks some. The sample records approximately 66,000 clones, approximately 81% being singletons. This clone was seen a handful of times. J lost 4 bases, V lost 9 bases, and 8 bases had no gene match. CDR3 length: 14 residues. CDR1 and CDR2 (germline): MNHEY, SMNVEV (reference sequence). The sequences come from CD4+ or CD8+ T cells sorted from blood, collected in a trial of the OX40 agonist ivuxolimab. The rearrangement uses TRBV27 and TRBJ2-2; 7 positions agree with TRBD1. The sequence derives from an adult with an advanced solid tumor such as melanoma, head and neck, liver or kidney cancer. The DNA for the CDR3 is TGTGCCAGTACCGGGACAGCAAGCACCGGGGAGCTGTTTTTT. Its protein product is CASTGTASTGELFF.